The 28 T cell receptor beta chains below were found in one sample sequenced in a study of blood T cell repertoires in COVID-19. Profiled with immunoSEQ multiplex PCR; TCRdb holds only in-frame clones, not every one. The sample includes 270,000 or so clones, about 85% of them seen just once. The sample consisted of peripheral blood. The receptors derive from a human donor in a cohort sampled during active COVID-19.

The V call is TRBV21-1, the J call TRBJ1-3. TRBV21-1 is termed a pseudogene. The CDR3 is 22 residues long. The CDR3 DNA follows: TGTGCCAGCAGCGCTCGTTTAATGGGGAGGGCTAACATGCCGAACTGCGGAAACACCATATATTTT. The encoded protein is CASSARLMGRANMPNCGNTIYF.

The chain carries TRBV28 and TRBJ1-2; TRBD1 aligns across 8 bases. Germline V gives CDR1 MDHEN, CDR2 SYDVKM. The V gene end was trimmed by 6 bases and the J gene end by 8 bases; junction bases not matched to a gene: 17. The CDR3 has 16 amino acids. The CDR3 DNA sequence: TGTGCCAGCAGCCGACCAGGCCCCGGACAGGGTCAAGGCTACACCTTC. Protein sequence: CASSRPGPGQGQGYTF.

The chain has TRBV10-2 and TRBJ1-5; D unclear. This CDR3 has 15 amino acids. Trimming shortened V by 4 bases and J by 2 bases, and 12 bases separated the two germline ends. Looked up from germline, CDR1 is WSHSY and CDR2 is SAAADI. The CDR3 spells CASSVAGGRNQPQHF. The CDR3, as DNA: TGCGCCAGCAGTGTGGCAGGCGGGCGCAATCAGCCCCAGCATTTT.

The V call is TRBV2, the J call TRBJ1-5; D might be TRBD1 (5 bases). The CDR3 is made up of 12 amino acids. CDR1 and CDR2 from the germline V gene are SNHLY and FYNNEI. Trimming pared 6 bases from V and 8 bases from J, leaving 11 bases between. CDR3 in DNA: TGTGCCAGCAGGGAGGGGTTTGAGCCCCAGCATTTT. This gives the protein CASREGFEPQHF.

This rearrangement joins TRBV28 to TRBJ2-3; possibly TRBD2 for D (5 bases). The CDR3 extends over 15 amino acids. V lost 4 bases, J lost 5 bases, and 16 bases lay in between. Germline V gene sequence: CDR1 MDHEN, CDR2 SYDVKM. The CDR3 DNA reads as TGTGCCAGCAGTTCCCCCGTAGGACTTTTAGATACGCAGTATTTT. Translated, it gives CASSSPVGLLDTQYF.

This chain uses TRBV6-6 with TRBJ1-3; 8 nucleotides align to TRBD1. The CDR3 has 18 residues. Germline assignment: CDR1 MNHNY and CDR2 SVGAGI (reference sequence). Unmatched junction bases numbered 12, after V lost 5 bases and J lost 0 bases. This CDR3 reads CASSRTGWGDRSGNTIYF. CDR3 bases: TGTGCCAGCAGTCGGACAGGGTGGGGGGATCGCTCTGGAAACACCATATATTTT.

This chain connects TRBV25-1 to TRBJ1-2; D gene uncertain. Germline lookup yields CDR1 MGHDK and CDR2 SYGVNS. V was pared by 2 bases and J by 1 base, with 8 bases between. The CDR3 consists of 14 residues. CDR3 sequence: CASSENTLNYGYTF. The CDR3 nucleotides are TGTGCCAGCAGTGAAAACACCCTTAACTATGGCTACACCTTC.

This clone showed up just once. The chain combines TRBV30 with TRBJ1-5, with D perhaps TRBD1 (5 bases). Trimming removed 0 bases from V and 3 bases from J, with 12 bases in between. Germline V CDR1 and CDR2: GTSNPN, SVGIG (reference sequence). This CDR3 region has 15 residues. CDR3 amino acids: CAWSVRGTFNQPQHF. CDR3 nucleotide sequence: TGTGCCTGGAGTGTACGGGGGACTTTCAATCAGCCCCAGCATTTT. Looking up the rest from reference TRBV30 and TRBJ1-5 gives the full variable domain: SQTIHQWPATLVQPVGSPLSLECTVEGTSNPNLYWYRQAAGRGLQLLFYSVGIGQISSEVPQNLSASRPQDRQFILSSKKLLLSDSGFYLCAWSVRGTFNQPQHFGDGTRLSIL.

The V call is TRBV19, the J call TRBJ1-2, with a tentative D call TRBD1 (5 bases). The CDR3 extends over 20 amino acids. From germline, CDR1 is LNHDA and CDR2 SQIVND (reference sequence). The germline V and J ends were trimmed by 8 bases and 4 bases, with 35 bases remaining between them. CDR3 nucleotides: TGTGCCAGTGGTTCCCCCGGAGCCCAGAAACCCGTCCGGGGGAGCTATGGCTACACCTTC. Protein: CASGSPGAQKPVRGSYGYTF. Complete variable domain (other parts from reference TRBV19 and TRBJ1-2): DGGITQSPKYLFRKEGQNVTLSCEQNLNHDAMYWYRQDPGQGLRLIYYSQIVNDFQKGDIAEGYSVSREKKESFPLTVTSAQKNPTAFYLCASGSPGAQKPVRGSYGYTFGSGTRLTVV.

The count of this clone is one. This chain joins TRBV5-1 and TRBJ1-4; D remains unclear. The V gene's germline CDR1 is SGHRS and CDR2 YFSETQ. V lost 4 bases and J 8 bases, leaving 15 bases between the germline ends. The CDR3 consists of 14 residues. CDR3 amino acids: CASSPGLSMEKLFF. DNA for the CDR3: TGCGCCAGCAGCCCAGGACTTAGCATGGAAAAACTGTTTTTT.

The chain employs TRBV7-8 and TRBJ2-7, with a possible D match to TRBD1 (6 bases). This CDR3 has 14 residues. Germline CDR1 SGHVS, CDR2 FQNEAQ. The V gene lost 5 bases and the J gene lost 0 bases, with 11 bases spanning the gap. The CDR3 DNA sequence: TGTGCCAGCAGCCCGGACAGTCCCTCCTACGAGCAGTACTTC. Residues: CASSPDSPSYEQYF. Full variable domain (rest looked up from reference TRBV7-8 and TRBJ2-7): GAGVSQSPRYKVAKRGQDVALRCDPISGHVSLFWYQQALGQGPEFLTYFQNEAQLDKSGLPSDRFFAERPEGSVSTLKIQRTQQEDSAVYLCASSPDSPSYEQYFGPGTRLTVT.

The chain employs TRBV25-1 and TRBJ2-1; TRBD2 agrees at 9 bases. V was clipped by 6 bases and J by 2 bases; unmatched bases: 2. The CDR3 loop spans 14 amino acids. The germline gives CDR1 MGHDK, CDR2 SYGVNS. The CDR3 sequence is CASSLAGPYNEQFF. In nucleotides, the CDR3 is TGTGCCAGCAGCCTAGCGGGACCCTACAATGAGCAGTTCTTC.

V is TRBV6-1 and J is TRBJ2-7, with D possibly being TRBD1 (6 bases). V dropped 10 bases and J dropped 2 bases, with 18 bases sitting between them. The CDR3 runs to 14 residues. CDR1 is MNHNS, CDR2 SASEGT, per germline. The chain's CDR3 is CAIGPDRHTYEQYF. The CDR3 bases are TGTGCCATCGGTCCTGACAGGCACACCTACGAGCAGTACTTC.

This clone has a single count. V and J are TRBV28 and TRBJ1-3; D remains ambiguous. The ends were cut back, 1 base at V and 0 bases at J, with 7 bases in the middle. In germline, CDR1 is MDHEN, CDR2 SYDVKM. The CDR3 is made up of 15 amino acids. The CDR3 loop reads CASSLSQYSGNTIYF. The DNA for the CDR3 is TGTGCCAGCAGTTTATCTCAGTACTCTGGAAACACCATATATTTT.

This chain joins TRBV11-1 and TRBJ1-2, with 7 positions matching TRBD1. This CDR3 contains 14 residues. With V trimmed by 2 bases and J by 4 bases, 4 bases remained unmatched. Germline values: CDR1 SGHAT, CDR2 FQDESV (reference sequence). CDR3 region: CASSLRGQSYGYTF. CDR3 DNA sequence: TGTGCCAGCAGCTTAAGGGGACAGAGCTATGGCTACACCTTC. Full variable domain (remainder filled in from reference TRBV11-1 and TRBJ1-2): EAEVAQSPRYKITEKSQAVAFWCDPISGHATLYWYRQILGQGPELLVQFQDESVVDDSQLPKDRFSAERLKGVDSTLKIQPAELGDSAMYLCASSLRGQSYGYTFGSGTRLTVV.

The chain recombines TRBV30 with TRBJ1-3, with no clear D. V dropped 0 bases and J dropped 2 bases, with 8 bases sitting between them. Germline V gene data show CDR1 as GTSNPN and CDR2 as SVGIG (reference sequence). The CDR3 has 14 residues. In nucleotides, the CDR3 is TGTGCCTGGAGTGTCAGTACCCCTGGAAACACCATATATTTT. This codes for CAWSVSTPGNTIYF.

The genes are TRBV7-2 and TRBJ1-3, with 7 bases lining up with TRBD1. CDR3 length equals 15 residues. The germline CDR1 and CDR2 sequences are SGHTA and FQGNSA. Unmatched junction bases numbered 4, after V lost 3 bases and J lost 2 bases. This CDR3 is CASSFSTGAGNTIYF. DNA of the CDR3: TGTGCCAGCAGCTTCTCCACAGGGGCTGGAAACACCATATATTTT. The whole variable domain, filled in from reference TRBV7-2 and TRBJ1-3, reads GAGVSQSPSNKVTEKGKDVELRCDPISGHTALYWYRQSLGQGLEFLIYFQGNSAPDKSGLPSDRFSAERTGGSVSTLTIQRTQQEDSAVYLCASSFSTGAGNTIYFGEGSWLTVV.

V and J are TRBV6-5 and TRBJ1-5; D unclear. There are 15 residues in the CDR3. V dropped 7 bases and J dropped 0 bases, with 13 bases sitting between them. Per germline, CDR1 MNHEY and CDR2 SVGAGI. This chain's CDR3 is CASNSLTYSNQPQHF. For the CDR3, the DNA is TGTGCCAGCAACAGTCTAACTTATAGCAATCAGCCCCAGCATTTT.

The chain carries TRBV2 and TRBJ1-2; D gene uncertain. Germline V gene sequence: CDR1 SNHLY, CDR2 FYNNEI. Trimming took 6 bases from V and 4 from J, leaving 15 bases between them. The CDR3 contains 14 residues. The CDR3 DNA is TGTGCCAGCAGAGTGAGCCTCTCTCCCTATGGCTACACCTTC. Protein: CASRVSLSPYGYTF. Together with reference TRBV2 and TRBJ1-2, the CDR3 gives the full variable domain: EPEVTQTPSHQVTQMGQEVILRCVPISNHLYFYWYRQILGQKVEFLVSFYNNEISEKSEIFDDQFSVERPDGSNFTLKIRSTKLEDSAMYFCASRVSLSPYGYTFGSGTRLTVV.

The chain recombines TRBV9 with TRBJ2-2, with a tentative D call TRBD1 (5 bases). CDR1 is SGDLS, CDR2 YYNGEE, per germline. The germline V and J ends were trimmed by 8 bases and 0 bases, with 20 bases remaining between them. The CDR3 extends over 17 amino acids. The CDR3 loop reads CASSARTGYSNTGELFF. CDR3 nucleotides: TGTGCCAGTTCGGCAAGAACAGGCTATTCGAACACCGGGGAGCTGTTTTTT.

Of note for this clone: One end of the junction is discordant with germline, which a read error may explain. The chain combines TRBV11-3 with TRBJ2-2; the match to TRBD2 covers 11 bases. In germline, CDR1 is SGHNT, CDR2 YENEEA. The length of the CDR3 is 15 residues. The CDR3 region has the DNA TGTGCCAGCAGTTTAGCGGGAGGGAGCACCGGGGAGCTGTTTTTT. This translates into CASSLAGGSTGELFF.

The V gene is TRBV2, the J gene TRBJ1-4, with D possibly TRBD1 on 5 matching bases. CDR3 size: 13 residues. Between the trimmed V and J ends, which lost 5 bases and 8 bases, there was a span of 12 bases. From germline, CDR1 is SNHLY and CDR2 FYNNEI. CDR3 sequence: CASSSQGIEKLFF. CDR3 DNA sequence: TGTGCCAGCAGTAGTCAGGGTATCGAAAAACTGTTTTTT.

This clone was counted only a few times. The chain carries TRBV10-1 and TRBJ2-5; weak D call: TRBD1 (5 bases). CDR1 and CDR2 from the germline V gene are WNHNN and SYGVQD (reference sequence). Deletions cut 6 bases from V and 4 bases from J, with 15 bases between. The CDR3 has 14 residues. This CDR3 reads CASSVGAGRETQYF. The CDR3 bases are TGCGCCAGCAGCGTAGGTGCAGGGCGAGAGACCCAGTACTTC.

CDR3: CASSPYPQTARYGYTF. The CDR3 DNA reads as TGTGCCAGCAGCCCCTACCCTCAGACAGCCCGCTATGGCTACACCTTC. The chain combines TRBV11-2 with TRBJ1-2; TRBD1 might be the D (5 bases). The V and J ends lost 5 bases and 4 bases respectively, with 20 bases between them. The V gene's germline CDR1 is SGHAT and CDR2 FQNNGV. The CDR3 covers 16 residues. Drawing the rest from reference TRBV11-2 and TRBJ1-2, the complete variable domain is EAGVAQSPRYKIIEKRQSVAFWCNPISGHATLYWYQQILGQGPKLLIQFQNNGVVDDSQLPKDRFSAERLKGVDSTLKIQPAKLEDSAVYLCASSPYPQTARYGYTFGSGTRLTVV.

This clone was seen once. The chain employs TRBV5-1 and TRBJ2-3, with TRBD2 matching over 9 bases. From germline, CDR1 is SGHRS and CDR2 YFSETQ. CDR3 length: 16 amino acids. After removal of 7 bases from V and 4 bases from J, the junction contained 13 bases not matched to a gene. The CDR3 is CASSSGLAPGPDTQYF. The CDR3 region has the DNA TGCGCCAGCTCCTCAGGACTAGCGCCGGGACCAGATACGCAGTATTTT.

The V call is TRBV7-2, the J call TRBJ2-5, with 8 bases lining up with TRBD2. CDR3 length: 14 amino acids. Germline V gene lookup returns CDR1 SGHTA and CDR2 FQGNSA. The J segment lost 4 bases and the V segment lost 4 bases, leaving 5 bases of the junction unmatched. CDR3 residues: CASSYGLAGETQYF. The CDR3 region has the DNA TGTGCCAGCAGCTATGGACTAGCCGGAGAGACCCAGTACTTC.

The rearrangement uses TRBV19 and TRBJ1-2; D unclear. The germline V gene has CDR1 LNHDA and CDR2 SQIVND (reference sequence). V was trimmed by 4 bases and J by 4 bases, leaving 10 bases between them. The CDR3 runs to 13 residues. The CDR3, as DNA: TGTGCCAGTAGTAAGGACTCCCTCTATGGCTACACCTTC. Its translation is CASSKDSLYGYTF.

This chain links TRBV30 with TRBJ2-1, with TRBD2 matching 9 bases. This CDR3 is built from 13 residues. The germline V gene encodes CDR1 GTSNPN and CDR2 SVGIG (reference sequence). V gave up 4 bases and J gave up 15 bases; unmatched junction bases: 13. CDR3 sequence: CAWTGREGLGLFF. CDR3 sequence (DNA): TGTGCCTGGACGGGGCGGGAGGGCCTAGGGCTGTTCTTC.